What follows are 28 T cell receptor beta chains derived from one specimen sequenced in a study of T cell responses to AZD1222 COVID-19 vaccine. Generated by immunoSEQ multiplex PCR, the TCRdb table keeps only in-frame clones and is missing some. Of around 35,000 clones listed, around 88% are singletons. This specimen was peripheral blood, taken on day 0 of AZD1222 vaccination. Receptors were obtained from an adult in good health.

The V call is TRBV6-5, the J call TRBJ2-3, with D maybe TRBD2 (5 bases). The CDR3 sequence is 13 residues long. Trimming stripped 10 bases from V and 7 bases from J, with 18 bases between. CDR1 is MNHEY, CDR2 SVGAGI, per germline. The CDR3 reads CATLVPEAYTQYF. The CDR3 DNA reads TGTGCCACACTAGTCCCCGAGGCATATACGCAGTATTTT.

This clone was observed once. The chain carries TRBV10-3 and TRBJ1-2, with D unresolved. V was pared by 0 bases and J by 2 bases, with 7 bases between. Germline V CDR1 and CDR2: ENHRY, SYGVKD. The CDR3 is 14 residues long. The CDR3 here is CAISESSQNYGYTF. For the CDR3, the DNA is TGTGCCATCAGTGAGTCAAGTCAGAACTATGGCTACACCTTC.

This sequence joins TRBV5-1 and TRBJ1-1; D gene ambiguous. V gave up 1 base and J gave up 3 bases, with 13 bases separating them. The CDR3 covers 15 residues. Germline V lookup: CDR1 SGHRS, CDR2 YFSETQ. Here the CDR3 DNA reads TGCGCCAGCAGCTTGAAGCCCGCCGGGCACACTGAAGCTTTCTTT. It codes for CASSLKPAGHTEAFF.

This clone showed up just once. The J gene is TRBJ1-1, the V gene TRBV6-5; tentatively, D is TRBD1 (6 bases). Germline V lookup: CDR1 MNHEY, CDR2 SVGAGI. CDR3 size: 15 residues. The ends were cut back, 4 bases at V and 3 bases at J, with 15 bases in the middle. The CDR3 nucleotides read TGTGCCAGCAGTTCGGGACAACGCCTTTACACTGAAGCTTTCTTT. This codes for CASSSGQRLYTEAFF.

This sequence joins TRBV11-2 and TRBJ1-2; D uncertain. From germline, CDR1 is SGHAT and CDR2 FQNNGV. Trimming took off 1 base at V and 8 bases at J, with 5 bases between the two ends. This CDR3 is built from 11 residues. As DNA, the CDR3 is TGTGCCAGCAGCTTAGGCCACGGCTACACCTTC. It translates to CASSLGHGYTF.

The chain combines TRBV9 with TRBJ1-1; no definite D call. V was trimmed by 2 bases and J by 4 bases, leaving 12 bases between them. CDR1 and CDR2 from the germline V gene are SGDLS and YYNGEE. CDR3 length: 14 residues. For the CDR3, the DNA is TGTGCCAGCAGCGTCGACCGAAAGGGCACTGAAGCTTTCTTT. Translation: CASSVDRKGTEAFF.

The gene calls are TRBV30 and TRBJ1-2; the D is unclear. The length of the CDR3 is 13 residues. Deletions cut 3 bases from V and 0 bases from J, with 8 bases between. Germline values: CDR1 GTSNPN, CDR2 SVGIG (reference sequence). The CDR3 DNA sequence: TGTGCCTGGAGAGACGGAACTAACTATGGCTACACCTTC. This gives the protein CAWRDGTNYGYTF.

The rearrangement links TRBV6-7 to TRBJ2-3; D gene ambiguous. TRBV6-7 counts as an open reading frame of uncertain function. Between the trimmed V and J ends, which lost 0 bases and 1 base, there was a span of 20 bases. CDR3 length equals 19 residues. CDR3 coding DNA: TGTGCCAGCAGTTACTCGACCGAGGCCTGGAGTCAGGGCACAGATACGCAGTATTTT. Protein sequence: CASSYSTEAWSQGTDTQYF.

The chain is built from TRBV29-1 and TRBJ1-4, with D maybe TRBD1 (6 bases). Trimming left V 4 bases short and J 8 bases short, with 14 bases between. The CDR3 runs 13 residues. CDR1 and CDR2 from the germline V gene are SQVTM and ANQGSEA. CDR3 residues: CSVGTVLNEKLFF. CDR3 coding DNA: TGCAGCGTTGGGACAGTCCTCAACGAAAAACTGTTTTTT.

In DNA, the CDR3 is TGTGCCAGCAGCCAAGCATACAGGGGGCCCGGATATGGCTACACCTTC. This sequence encodes CASSQAYRGPGYGYTF. The chain employs TRBV3-1 (or the pseudogene TRBV3-2) and TRBJ1-2, with 9 bases aligning to TRBD1. The J segment lost 5 bases and the V segment lost 1 base, leaving 8 bases of the junction unmatched. Per the germline V gene, CDR1 is LGHDT and CDR2 is YNNKEL (reference sequence). The CDR3 runs to 16 residues.

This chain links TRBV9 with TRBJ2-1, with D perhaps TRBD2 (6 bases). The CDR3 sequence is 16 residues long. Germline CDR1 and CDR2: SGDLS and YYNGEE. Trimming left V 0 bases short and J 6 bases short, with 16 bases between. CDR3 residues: CASSVGLVVGSNEQFF. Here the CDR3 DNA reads TGTGCCAGCAGCGTAGGACTAGTAGTGGGAAGCAATGAGCAGTTCTTC.

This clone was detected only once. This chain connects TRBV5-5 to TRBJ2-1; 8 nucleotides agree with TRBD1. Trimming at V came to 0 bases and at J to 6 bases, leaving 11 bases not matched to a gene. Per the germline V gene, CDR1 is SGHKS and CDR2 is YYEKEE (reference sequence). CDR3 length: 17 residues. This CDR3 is CASSLGVDRGKFNEQFF. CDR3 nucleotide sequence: TGTGCCAGCAGCTTGGGAGTCGACAGGGGCAAGTTCAATGAGCAGTTCTTC.

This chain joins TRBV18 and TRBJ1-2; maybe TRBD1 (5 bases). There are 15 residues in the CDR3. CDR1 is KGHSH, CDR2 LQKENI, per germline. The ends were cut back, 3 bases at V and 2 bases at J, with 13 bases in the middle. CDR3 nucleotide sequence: TGTGCCAGCTCACCGTCCGGGGGTCTCAACTATGGCTACACCTTC. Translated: CASSPSGGLNYGYTF.

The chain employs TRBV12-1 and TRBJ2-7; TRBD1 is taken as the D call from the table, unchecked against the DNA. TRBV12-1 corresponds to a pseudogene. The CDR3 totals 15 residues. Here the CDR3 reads CASSFVPGQTYEQYF. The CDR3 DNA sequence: TGTGCCAGCAGCTTTGTGCCGGGACAAACGTACGAGCAGTACTTC.

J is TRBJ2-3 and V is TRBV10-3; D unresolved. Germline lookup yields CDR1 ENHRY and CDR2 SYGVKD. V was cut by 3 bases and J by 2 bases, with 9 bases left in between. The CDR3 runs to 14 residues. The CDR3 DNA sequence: TGTGCCATCAGTGACAGTAGGGACACAGATACGCAGTATTTT. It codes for CAISDSRDTDTQYF.

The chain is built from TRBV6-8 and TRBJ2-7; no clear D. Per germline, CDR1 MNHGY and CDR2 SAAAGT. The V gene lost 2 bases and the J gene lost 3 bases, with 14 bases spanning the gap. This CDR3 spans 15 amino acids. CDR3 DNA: TGTGCCAGCAGTTACGCAACCCCGGCAGGCTACGAGCAGTACTTC. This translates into CASSYATPAGYEQYF.

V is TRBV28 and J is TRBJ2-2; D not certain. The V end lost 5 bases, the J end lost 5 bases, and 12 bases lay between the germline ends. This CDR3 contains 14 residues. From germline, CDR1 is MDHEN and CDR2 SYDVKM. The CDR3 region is CASSPRVRTGELFF. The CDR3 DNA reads TGTGCCAGCAGTCCTCGAGTCCGAACCGGGGAGCTGTTTTTT.

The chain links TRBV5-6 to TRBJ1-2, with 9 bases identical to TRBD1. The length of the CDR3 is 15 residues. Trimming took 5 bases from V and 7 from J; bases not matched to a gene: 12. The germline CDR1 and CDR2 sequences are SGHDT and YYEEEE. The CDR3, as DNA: TGTGCCAGCAGGGGGGACAGGGTGAATGAGATTGGCTACACCTTC. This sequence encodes CASRGDRVNEIGYTF.

CDR3 protein: CASGSGLGETQYF. Here the CDR3 DNA reads TGTGCTAGTGGGTCCGGACTAGGTGAGACCCAGTACTTC. The chain joins TRBV12-5 to TRBJ2-5; 7 bases agree with TRBD2. Germline V gives CDR1 LGHNT, CDR2 FRNRAP. V lost 6 bases to trimming and J lost 5 bases; unmatched junction nucleotides: 6. The CDR3 runs to 13 residues.

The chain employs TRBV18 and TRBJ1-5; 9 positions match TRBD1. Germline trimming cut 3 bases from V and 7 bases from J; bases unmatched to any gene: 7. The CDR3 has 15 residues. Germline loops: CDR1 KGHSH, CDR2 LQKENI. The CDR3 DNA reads TGTGCCAGCTCACCGACCGACAGGGGGGAACAGCCCCAGCATTTT. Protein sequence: CASSPTDRGEQPQHF. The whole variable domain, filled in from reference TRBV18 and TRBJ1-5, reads NAGVMQNPRHLVRRRGQEARLRCSPMKGHSHVYWYRQLPEEGLKFMVYLQKENIIDESGMPKERFSAEFPKEGPSILRIQQVVRGDSAAYFCASSPTDRGEQPQHFGDGTRLSIL.

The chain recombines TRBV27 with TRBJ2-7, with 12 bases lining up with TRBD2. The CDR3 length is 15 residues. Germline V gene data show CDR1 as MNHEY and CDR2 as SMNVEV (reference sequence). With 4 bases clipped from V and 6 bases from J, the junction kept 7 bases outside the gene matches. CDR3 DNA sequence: TGTGCCAGCAGTTACCTAGCGGGAGGGCCCTCCGAGCAGTACTTC. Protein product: CASSYLAGGPSEQYF.

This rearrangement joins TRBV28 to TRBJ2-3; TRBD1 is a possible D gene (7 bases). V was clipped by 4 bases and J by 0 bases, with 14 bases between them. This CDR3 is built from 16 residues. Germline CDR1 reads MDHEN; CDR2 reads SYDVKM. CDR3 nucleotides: TGTGCCAGCAGTTATGGGCGGGACAGAAGCACAGATACGCAGTATTTT. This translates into CASSYGRDRSTDTQYF.

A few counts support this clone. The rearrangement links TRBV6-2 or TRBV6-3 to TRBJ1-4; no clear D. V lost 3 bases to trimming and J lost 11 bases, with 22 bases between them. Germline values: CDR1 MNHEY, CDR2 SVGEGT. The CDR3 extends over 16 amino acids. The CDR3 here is CASSYTAAHYPTKLFF. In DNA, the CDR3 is TGTGCCAGCAGTTATACCGCGGCCCATTATCCCACGAAACTGTTTTTT.

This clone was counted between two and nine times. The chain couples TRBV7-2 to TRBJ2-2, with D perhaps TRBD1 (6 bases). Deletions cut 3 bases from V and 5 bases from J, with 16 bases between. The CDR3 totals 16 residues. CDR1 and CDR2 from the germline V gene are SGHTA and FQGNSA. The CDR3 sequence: CASSFLRTDQTGELFF. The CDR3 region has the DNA TGTGCCAGCAGCTTTCTAAGGACAGACCAAACCGGGGAGCTGTTTTTT.

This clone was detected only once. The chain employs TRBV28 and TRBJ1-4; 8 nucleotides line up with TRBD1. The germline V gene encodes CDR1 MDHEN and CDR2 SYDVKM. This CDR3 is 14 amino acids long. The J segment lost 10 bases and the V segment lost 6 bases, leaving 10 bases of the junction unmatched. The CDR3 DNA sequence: TGTGCCAGCAGCCCCACCGGGACAGGAGGAAAACTGTTTTTT. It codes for CASSPTGTGGKLFF. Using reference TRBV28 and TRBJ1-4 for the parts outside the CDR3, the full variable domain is DVKVTQSSRYLVKRTGEKVFLECVQDMDHENMFWYRQDPGLGLRLIYFSYDVKMKEKGDIPEGYSVSREKKERFSLILESASTNQTSMYLCASSPTGTGGKLFFGSGTQLSVL.

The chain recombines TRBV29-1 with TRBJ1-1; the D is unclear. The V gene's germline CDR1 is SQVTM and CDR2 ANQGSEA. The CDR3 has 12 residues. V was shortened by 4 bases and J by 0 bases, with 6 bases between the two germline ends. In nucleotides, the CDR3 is TGCAGCGTTGTAAAAATGAACACTGAAGCTTTCTTT. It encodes CSVVKMNTEAFF.

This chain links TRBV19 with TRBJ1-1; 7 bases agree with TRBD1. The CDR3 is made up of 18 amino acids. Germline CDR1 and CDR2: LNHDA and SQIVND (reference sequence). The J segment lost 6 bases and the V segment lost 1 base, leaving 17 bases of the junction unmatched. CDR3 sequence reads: CASSIGRRDSSVWAEAFF. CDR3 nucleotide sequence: TGTGCCAGTAGTATAGGACGTAGGGACAGTAGCGTGTGGGCTGAAGCTTTCTTT.

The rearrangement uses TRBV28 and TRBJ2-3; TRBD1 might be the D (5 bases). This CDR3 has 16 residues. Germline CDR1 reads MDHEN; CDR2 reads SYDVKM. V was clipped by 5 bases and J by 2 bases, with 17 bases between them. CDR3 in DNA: TGTGCCAGCAGTCCAGACGAGACAGCCACCACAGATACGCAGTATTTT. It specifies CASSPDETATTDTQYF.